This entry lists 18 T cell receptor beta chains sequenced from one sample in a study of cytomegalovirus exposure and HLA in healthy donors. 13 Jbeta primers and 60 Vbeta primers were used for the PCR. The data were produced by immunoSEQ multiplex PCR, yet TCRdb's version contains in-frame clones alone and is incomplete. Of 200,000 to 250,000 clones in the sample, about 85% were seen once. Specimen: PBMCs. The receptors derive from a human donor in good health.

This clone appeared once. The V gene is TRBV4-3, the J gene TRBJ2-5; 9 bases are shared with TRBD1. V trimming: 0 bases; J trimming: 5 bases; junction bases outside the gene matches: 10. The CDR3 spans 17 residues. The germline V gene has CDR1 LGHNA and CDR2 YSLEER. Here the CDR3 DNA reads TGCGCCAGCAGCCAAGATTGGGGGGGACAGGGAAGTGAGACCCAGTACTTC. This sequence encodes CASSQDWGGQGSETQYF.

The J gene is TRBJ2-7, the V gene TRBV7-2; 14 bases agree with TRBD2. J lost 1 base, V lost 5 bases, and 7 bases had no gene match. This CDR3 comprises 17 residues. CDR1 and CDR2 from the germline V gene are SGHTA and FQGNSA. The chain's CDR3 is CASSEWTSGRRSYEQYF. CDR3 sequence (DNA): TGTGCCAGCAGCGAGTGGACTAGCGGGAGGCGGTCCTACGAGCAGTACTTC.

The CDR3 here is CASRRDGPPETGELFF. DNA for the CDR3: TGTGCCAGCAGGAGGGATGGGCCACCAGAGACCGGGGAGCTGTTTTTT. The rearrangement joins TRBV25-1 to TRBJ2-2; D is perhaps TRBD2 (5 bases). Germline V gene sequence: CDR1 MGHDK, CDR2 SYGVNS. CDR3 length: 16 residues. V dropped 6 bases and J dropped 5 bases, with 19 bases sitting between them.

The gene calls are TRBV6-5 and TRBJ2-1; 9 nucleotides agree with TRBD2. V lost 0 bases to trimming and J lost 8 bases; unmatched junction nucleotides: 5. This CDR3 comprises 15 residues. CDR1 MNHEY and CDR2 SVGAGI come from the germline V gene. DNA of the CDR3: TGTGCCAGCAGTTACTCAGTAGCGGGAGATCATGAGCAGTTCTTC. It is translated as CASSYSVAGDHEQFF.

This chain joins TRBV6-4 and TRBJ2-6; TRBD1 might be the D (6 bases). This CDR3 has 18 residues. Trimming cost V 3 bases and J 0 bases, with 15 bases left between them. Germline CDR1 and CDR2: MRHNA and SNTAGT. This CDR3 reads CASSDSSGVLSGANVLTF. CDR3 sequence (DNA): TGTGCCAGCAGTGATAGTTCAGGGGTGCTCTCTGGGGCCAACGTCCTGACTTTC.

This chain connects TRBV11-2 to TRBJ1-6; perhaps TRBD1 as D (6 bases). This CDR3 contains 13 residues. Germline V gives CDR1 SGHAT, CDR2 FQNNGV. V was pared by 8 bases and J by 9 bases, with 14 bases between. The CDR3 loop is CASGAGERSPLHF. The DNA of the CDR3 is TGTGCCAGCGGGGCAGGGGAACGTTCACCCCTCCACTTT.

V and J are TRBV20-1 and TRBJ2-5; D unclear. The CDR3 spans 11 residues. Germline V CDR1 and CDR2: DFQATT, SNEGSKA (reference sequence). Trimming took 6 bases from V and 2 from J, leaving 7 bases between them. The CDR3 coding sequence is TGCAGTGCGTTCAGACAAGAGACCCAGTACTTC. It yields the protein CSAFRQETQYF.

This clone has just one count. The chain couples TRBV9 to TRBJ2-1; 9 positions agree with TRBD2. The V segment lost 1 base and the J segment 7 bases; nucleotides outside the gene matches: 3. Germline CDR1 reads SGDLS; CDR2 reads YYNGEE. This CDR3 has 14 residues. CDR3 amino acids: CASSVLGLANEQFF. The CDR3 DNA reads as TGTGCCAGCAGCGTATTGGGACTAGCTAATGAGCAGTTCTTC.

This chain links TRBV11-2 with TRBJ2-7, with D unclear. V dropped 1 base and J dropped 4 bases, with 5 bases sitting between them. CDR1 SGHAT and CDR2 FQNNGV come from the germline V gene. The CDR3 sequence is 12 residues long. CDR3 residues: CASSLVDYEQYF. The CDR3 DNA follows: TGTGCCAGCAGCTTAGTAGATTACGAGCAGTACTTC.

V is TRBV2 and J is TRBJ2-5, with a tentative D call TRBD1 (5 bases). The closer fit of TRBJ2-7 to the DNA end suggests the J call may be wrong. Germline lookup yields CDR1 SNHLY and CDR2 FYNNEI. The CDR3 is 14 amino acids. CDR3 in amino acids: CASSGRVRSYEQYF. CDR3 nucleotide sequence: TGTGCCAGCAGTGGCAGGGTGAGGTCCTACGAGCAGTACTTC.

The gene calls are TRBV5-6 and TRBJ2-5; 8 bases agree with TRBD2. The DNA end lines up better with TRBJ2-7; the J call may be wrong. The germline gives CDR1 SGHDT, CDR2 YYEEEE. This CDR3 has 14 residues. This CDR3 reads CASSLVSGSGEQYF. The CDR3 bases are TGTGCCAGCAGCTTGGTCAGCGGGAGTGGCGAGCAGTACTTC.

CDR3 residues: CASTRAGNEQFF. The CDR3 DNA sequence: TGTGCCAGCACTCGAGCGGGGAATGAGCAGTTCTTC. The rearrangement joins TRBV28 to TRBJ2-1; TRBD2 agrees at 7 bases. Germline CDR1 and CDR2: MDHEN and SYDVKM. With 7 bases clipped from V and 7 bases from J, the junction kept 4 bases outside the gene matches. This CDR3 has 12 residues.

The chain employs TRBV7-2 and TRBJ2-2; 10 bases are shared with TRBD2. The germline V gene encodes CDR1 SGHTA and CDR2 FQGNSA. Trimming cost V 2 bases and J 4 bases; bases outside gene matches: 4. The CDR3 sequence is 16 residues long. CDR3 loop: CASSLRSSGGTGELFF. CDR3 DNA sequence: TGTGCCAGCAGCTTACGGTCTAGCGGGGGCACCGGGGAGCTGTTTTTT.

The rearrangement links TRBV5-1 to TRBJ1-2, with TRBD1 matching 7 bases. Per germline, CDR1 SGHRS and CDR2 YFSETQ. The J segment lost 6 bases and the V segment lost 4 bases, leaving 6 bases of the junction unmatched. This CDR3 has 13 residues. This CDR3 is CASSTDRRNGYTF. DNA of the CDR3: TGCGCCAGCAGCACGGACAGGAGAAATGGCTACACCTTC.

The chain carries TRBV18 and TRBJ2-7; 10 bases align to TRBD1. The CDR3 sequence is 15 residues long. Germline values: CDR1 KGHSH, CDR2 LQKENI. Unmatched junction bases numbered 4, after V lost 3 bases and J lost 2 bases. The CDR3 DNA follows: TGTGCCAGCTCACCGGGGACAGGGGTCGCCTACGAGCAGTACTTC. Its protein is CASSPGTGVAYEQYF.

This chain uses TRBV11-3 with TRBJ2-3, with D perhaps TRBD2 (6 bases). Germline V gives CDR1 SGHNT, CDR2 YENEEA. This CDR3 has 14 amino acids. V lost 2 bases and J lost 2, with 8 bases in between. The CDR3 DNA is TGTGCCAGCAGCTTAACGGGGGACACAGATACGCAGTATTTT. It translates to CASSLTGDTDTQYF.

The chain joins TRBV19 to TRBJ2-2, with D perhaps matching TRBD2 (5 bases). Trimming cost V 1 base and J 0 bases, with 9 bases left between them. CDR1 and CDR2 from the germline V gene are LNHDA and SQIVND (reference sequence). This CDR3 region has 16 residues. This CDR3 is CASSIGGSANTGELFF. CDR3 DNA: TGTGCCAGTAGTATAGGAGGTAGCGCGAACACCGGGGAGCTGTTTTTT. Full variable domain (rest looked up from reference TRBV19 and TRBJ2-2): DGGITQSPKYLFRKEGQNVTLSCEQNLNHDAMYWYRQDPGQGLRLIYYSQIVNDFQKGDIAEGYSVSREKKESFPLTVTSAQKNPTAFYLCASSIGGSANTGELFFGEGSRLTVL.

This sequence joins TRBV5-8 and TRBJ2-5, with 7 bases fitting TRBD1. Germline-derived CDR1 and CDR2 are SGHTS and YDEGEE. V lost 4 bases to trimming and J lost 2 bases; unmatched junction nucleotides: 5. This CDR3 comprises 14 residues. CDR3 sequence: CASSPDRRQETQYF. In DNA, the CDR3 is TGTGCCAGCAGCCCGGACAGGCGACAAGAGACCCAGTACTTC.